This passage covers 7 T cell receptor beta chains from one sample sequenced in a study of tumor-infiltrating lymphocytes in primary liver carcinoma. The study extracted blood RNA from unsorted whole blood and also extracted germline DNA. cDNA specific to TCR beta was made from approximately 0.55 ug of total RNA, with a constant-region primer employed for priming. Three-round nested multiplex PCR performed with slightly modified ARM-PCR produced the TCR beta libraries. The opening two PCR rounds, about 11 cycles each, paired TRBV1-TRBV30 forward primers with a C-beta reverse primer. MiXCR, applied by TCRdb to the multiplex PCR reads, yields one record per CDR3 protein. The sample lists about 200,000 distinct CDR3 sequences, about 65% occurring once. The sequenced sample consisted of peripheral blood. The receptor source for this set is a woman aged 60-70 years with primary liver carcinoma and hepatitis B virus infection.

To note about this clonotype: It may be a read error: a sequence one base away is much more abundant. The chain combines TRBV12-5 with TRBJ1-1; the D gene is possibly TRBD1 (5 bases). This CDR3 has 13 amino acids. The germline CDR1 and CDR2 sequences are LGHNT and FRNRAP. CDR3 sequence (DNA): TGTGCTAGTGGTCTTAGCACGGGGACTGAAGCTTTGTTT. Amino acid sequence: CASGLSTGTEALF.

Of note for this clonotype: One base away lies a much larger clone, so this may be a sequencing read error. The chain employs TRBV12-3 or TRBV12-4 and TRBJ2-5; 9 nucleotides match TRBD1. The CDR3 covers 14 residues. Here the CDR3 reads CVSTPTGGGETQYF. The DNA of the CDR3 is TGTGTCAGCACCCCGACAGGGGGAGGGGAGACCCAGTACTTC.

The CDR3 region has the DNA TGTGCCAGCAGTTCAACCGGGACAGGGGCTAATAACTATGGCTACACCTTC. Amino acid sequence: CASSSTGTGANNYGYTF. This chain links TRBV28 with TRBJ1-2; 10 bases align to TRBD1. There are 17 residues in the CDR3. After removal of 4 bases from V and 1 base from J, the junction contained 9 bases not matched to a gene. CDR1 MDHEN and CDR2 SYDVKM come from the germline V gene.

Worth noting for this clonotype: This may be a read error: a much more frequent sequence differs by one nucleotide. This is likely a read error, given that the CDR3 carries no conserved phenylalanine or tryptophan at its end. The V call is TRBV4-2, the J call TRBJ2-5; D remains ambiguous. Trimming took off 0 bases at V and 5 bases at J, with 13 bases between the two ends. The CDR3 runs 15 residues. Germline assignment: CDR1 LGHNA and CDR2 YNFKEQ. The CDR3 protein is CASSQEPRGPETQYL. DNA for the CDR3: TGTGCCAGCAGCCAAGAGCCTCGAGGTCCGGAGACCCAGTACCTC.

The V and J genes are TRBV7-9 and TRBJ2-7, with D unresolved. The CDR3 length is 12 residues. Germline CDR1 reads SEHNR; CDR2 reads FQNEAQ (reference sequence). V was pared by 5 bases and J by 2 bases, with 7 bases between. In DNA, the CDR3 is TGTGCCAGCAGCCCTGGGACCTACGAGCAGTACTTC. Amino acid sequence: CASSPGTYEQYF.

V and J are TRBV5-5 and TRBJ2-5, with D unclear. The CDR3 has 16 amino acids. V dropped 4 bases and J dropped 7 bases, with 23 bases sitting between them. Germline loops: CDR1 SGHKS, CDR2 YYEKEE (reference sequence). The CDR3 DNA follows: TGTGCCAGCAGCCCTTCAAGTCAGTGGAATGATCCGACCCAGTACTTC. Protein: CASSPSSQWNDPTQYF.

This clonotype showed up just a few times. Being one base from a much bigger clone, this may be a read error. The chain has TRBV6-5 and TRBJ1-1; D is undetermined. This CDR3 region has 15 residues. Germline loops: CDR1 MNHEY, CDR2 SVGAGI. Trimming shortened V by 5 bases and J by 4 bases, and 17 bases separated the two germline ends. DNA of the CDR3: TGTGCCAGCAGTCGAACCCGGACGGTGAGCACTGAAGCTTTCTTT. Translation gives CASSRTRTVSTEAFF.